Listed here are 8 T cell receptor beta chains from one sample, sequenced in a study of T cells in Graves' hyperthyroidism and ophthalmopathy. Authors of the study amplified TCR beta CDR3 regions from RNA transcripts. In the first-round RT-PCR of the TCR CDR3, the HTBI primer set was used. TCRdb re-derived calls from the multiplex PCR reads in MiXCR, one entry per CDR3 protein. The sample shows around 620,000 distinct CDR3 sequences, roughly 16% of them seen only once. Specimen: blood. The receptors were sampled from a woman younger than 45 with Graves' hyperthyroidism.

The table lists this clonotype with many counts. The V gene is TRBV7-9, the J gene TRBJ2-3; D perhaps matches TRBD2 (6 bases). Deletions cut 0 bases from V and 2 bases from J, with 9 bases between. The CDR3 spans 15 residues. Germline V gene sequence: CDR1 SEHNR, CDR2 FQNEAQ (reference sequence). DNA for the CDR3: TGTGCCAGCAGCTTAGCGGGAGGAAACACAGATACGCAGTATTTT. Its translation: CASSLAGGNTDTQYF.

This clonotype was seen only a few times. The chain is built from TRBV27 and TRBJ2-1; D is perhaps TRBD1 or TRBD2 (6 bases each). CDR3 length: 17 residues. CDR1 is MNHEY, CDR2 SMNVEV, per germline (reference sequence). The V end lost 2 bases, the J end lost 6 bases, and 20 bases lay between the germline ends. The CDR3 sequence: CASSLVFEGGFPNEQFF. CDR3 in DNA: TGTGCCAGCAGTTTAGTGTTTGAGGGGGGCTTCCCCAATGAGCAGTTCTTC.

This clonotype was detected many times. The V and J genes are TRBV6-2 or TRBV6-3 and TRBJ2-1, with 12 bases fitting TRBD2. This CDR3 is 15 amino acids long. V shed 0 bases, J shed 6 bases, and the junction held 0 bases outside the gene matches. Germline values: CDR1 MNHEY, CDR2 SVGEGT. CDR3 DNA: TGTGCCAGCAGTTACTCGACTAGCGGGAGCAATGAGCAGTTCTTC. Its protein product is CASSYSTSGSNEQFF.

This chain's CDR3 is CASSLPGTIDTQYF. DNA of the CDR3: TGTGCCAGCAGTTTACCAGGGACTATAGATACGCAGTATTTT. This chain uses TRBV28 with TRBJ2-3, with 7 bases fitting TRBD2. CDR3 length: 14 amino acids. The germline V gene encodes CDR1 MDHEN and CDR2 SYDVKM. Unmatched junction bases numbered 4, after V lost 2 bases and J lost 5 bases. Based on the CDR3 plus reference TRBV28 and TRBJ2-3, the full variable domain is DVKVTQSSRYLVKRTGEKVFLECVQDMDHENMFWYRQDPGLGLRLIYFSYDVKMKEKGDIPEGYSVSREKKERFSLILESASTNQTSMYLCASSLPGTIDTQYFGPGTRLTVL.

This clonotype showed up many times. The chain uses TRBV9 and TRBJ2-3; 7 bases align to TRBD1. CDR3 size: 15 residues. Germline V gene lookup returns CDR1 SGDLS and CDR2 YYNGEE. V was pared by 6 bases and J by 0 bases, with 7 bases of the junction left unmatched. In DNA form, the CDR3 reads TGTGCCAGCACCTACAGGGGCTGGAGCACAGATACGCAGTATTTT. Translating it yields CASTYRGWSTDTQYF.

The chain carries TRBV6-1 and TRBJ2-7; D call uncertain. Trimming shortened V by 8 bases and J by 0 bases, and 11 bases separated the two germline ends. In germline, CDR1 is MNHNS, CDR2 SASEGT. The CDR3 runs 13 residues. CDR3 in amino acids: CASGLGLSYEQYF. DNA for the CDR3: TGTGCCAGCGGTTTAGGTCTCTCCTACGAGCAGTACTTC.

The chain has TRBV19 and TRBJ2-5; D remains unclear. The CDR3 is 12 amino acids. Germline CDR1 reads LNHDA; CDR2 reads SQIVND (reference sequence). Trimming left V 7 bases short and J 5 bases short, with 11 bases between. CDR3 sequence: CASTDPLETQYF. The CDR3 nucleotides read TGTGCCAGTACCGACCCTCTTGAGACCCAGTACTTC. The complete variable domain, with remaining parts taken from reference TRBV19 and TRBJ2-5, reads DGGITQSPKYLFRKEGQNVTLSCEQNLNHDAMYWYRQDPGQGLRLIYYSQIVNDFQKGDIAEGYSVSREKKESFPLTVTSAQKNPTAFYLCASTDPLETQYFGPGTRLLVL.

This clonotype has ten or more counts. The CDR3 sequence is CASSPTGTSGSYEQFF. The CDR3 nucleotides are TGTGCCAGCAGTCCTACCGGGACTAGCGGGAGCTATGAGCAGTTCTTC. J is TRBJ2-1 and V is TRBV28; TRBD2 matches at 14 bases. V dropped 5 bases and J dropped 8; count of bases not matched to a gene: 8. The CDR3 totals 16 residues. Germline V CDR1 and CDR2: MDHEN, SYDVKM.